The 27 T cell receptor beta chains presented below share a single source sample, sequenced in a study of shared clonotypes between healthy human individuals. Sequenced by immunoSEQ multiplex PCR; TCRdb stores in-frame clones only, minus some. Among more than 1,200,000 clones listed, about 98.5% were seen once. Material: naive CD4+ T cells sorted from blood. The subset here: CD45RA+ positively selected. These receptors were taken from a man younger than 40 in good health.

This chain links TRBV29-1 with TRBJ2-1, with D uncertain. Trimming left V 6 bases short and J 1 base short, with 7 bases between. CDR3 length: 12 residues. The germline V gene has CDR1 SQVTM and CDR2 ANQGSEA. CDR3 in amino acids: CSVSLSYNEQFF. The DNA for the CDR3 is TGCAGCGTCTCATTATCCTACAATGAGCAGTTCTTC.

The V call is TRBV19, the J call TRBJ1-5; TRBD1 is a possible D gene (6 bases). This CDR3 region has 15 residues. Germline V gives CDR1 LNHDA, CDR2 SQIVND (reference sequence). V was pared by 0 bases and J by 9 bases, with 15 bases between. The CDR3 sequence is CASSIESTGSGPQHF. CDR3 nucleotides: TGTGCCAGTAGTATAGAGTCCACAGGGTCGGGGCCCCAGCATTTT.

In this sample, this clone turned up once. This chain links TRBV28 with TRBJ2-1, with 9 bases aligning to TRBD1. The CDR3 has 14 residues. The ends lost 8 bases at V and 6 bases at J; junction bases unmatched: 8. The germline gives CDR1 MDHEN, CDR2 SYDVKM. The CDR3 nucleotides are TGTGCCAGCCGCGGATGGACAGGGGCCAATGAGCAGTTCTTC. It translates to CASRGWTGANEQFF.

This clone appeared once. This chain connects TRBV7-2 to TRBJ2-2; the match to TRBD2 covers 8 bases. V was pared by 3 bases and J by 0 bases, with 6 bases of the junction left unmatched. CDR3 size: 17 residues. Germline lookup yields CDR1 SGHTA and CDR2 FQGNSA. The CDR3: CASSFLAGQPNTGELFF. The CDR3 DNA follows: TGTGCCAGCAGCTTTCTAGCGGGCCAGCCGAACACCGGGGAGCTGTTTTTT. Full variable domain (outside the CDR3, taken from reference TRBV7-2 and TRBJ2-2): GAGVSQSPSNKVTEKGKDVELRCDPISGHTALYWYRQSLGQGLEFLIYFQGNSAPDKSGLPSDRFSAERTGGSVSTLTIQRTQQEDSAVYLCASSFLAGQPNTGELFFGEGSRLTVL.

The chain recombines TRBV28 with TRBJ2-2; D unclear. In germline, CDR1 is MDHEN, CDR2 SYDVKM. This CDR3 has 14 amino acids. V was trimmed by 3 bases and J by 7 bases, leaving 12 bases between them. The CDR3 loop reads CASSFRHSYGELFF. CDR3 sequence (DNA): TGTGCCAGCAGTTTCAGACATTCCTACGGGGAGCTGTTTTTT.

CDR3 amino acids: CASRGTGGTGELFF. In DNA form, the CDR3 reads TGTGCCAGCAGGGGGACAGGGGGGACCGGGGAGCTGTTTTTT. The chain links TRBV2 to TRBJ2-2, with 11 bases identical to TRBD1. The trim removed 6 bases at V and 5 bases at J, leaving 2 bases unmatched. The germline CDR1 and CDR2 sequences are SNHLY and FYNNEI. The CDR3 extends over 14 amino acids.

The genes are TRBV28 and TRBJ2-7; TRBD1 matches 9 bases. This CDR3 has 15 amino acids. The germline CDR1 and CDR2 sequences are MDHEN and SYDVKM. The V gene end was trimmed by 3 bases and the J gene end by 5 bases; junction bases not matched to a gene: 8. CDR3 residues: CASSLPGQGTHEQYF. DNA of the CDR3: TGTGCCAGCAGTTTGCCGGGACAGGGAACACACGAGCAGTACTTC.

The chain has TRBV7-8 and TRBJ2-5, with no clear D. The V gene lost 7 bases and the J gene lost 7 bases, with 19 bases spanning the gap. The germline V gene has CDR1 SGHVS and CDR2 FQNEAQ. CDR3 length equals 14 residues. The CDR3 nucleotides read TGTGCCAGCATCCAGAACGTAGGCGCTGGGACCCAGTACTTC. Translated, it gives CASIQNVGAGTQYF.

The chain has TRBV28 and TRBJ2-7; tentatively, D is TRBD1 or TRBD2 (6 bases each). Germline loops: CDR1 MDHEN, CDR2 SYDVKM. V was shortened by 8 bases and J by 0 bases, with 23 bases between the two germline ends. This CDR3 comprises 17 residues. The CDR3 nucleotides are TGTGCCAGCGGCGGGGTCAGGACAGCCCGGGGCTCCTACGAGCAGTACTTC. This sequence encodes CASGGVRTARGSYEQYF.

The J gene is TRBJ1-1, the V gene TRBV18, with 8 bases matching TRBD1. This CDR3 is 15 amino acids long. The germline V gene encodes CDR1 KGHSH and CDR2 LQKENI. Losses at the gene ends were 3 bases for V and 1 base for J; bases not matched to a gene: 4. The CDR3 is CASSPLDRANTEAFF. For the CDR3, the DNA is TGTGCCAGCTCACCTTTGGACAGGGCGAACACTGAAGCTTTCTTT.

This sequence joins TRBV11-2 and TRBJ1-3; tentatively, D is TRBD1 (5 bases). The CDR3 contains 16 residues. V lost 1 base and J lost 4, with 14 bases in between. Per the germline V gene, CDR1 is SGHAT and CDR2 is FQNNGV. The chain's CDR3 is CASSLVISGGGNTIYF. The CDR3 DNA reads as TGTGCCAGCAGCTTAGTCATCAGCGGGGGAGGAAACACCATATATTTT.

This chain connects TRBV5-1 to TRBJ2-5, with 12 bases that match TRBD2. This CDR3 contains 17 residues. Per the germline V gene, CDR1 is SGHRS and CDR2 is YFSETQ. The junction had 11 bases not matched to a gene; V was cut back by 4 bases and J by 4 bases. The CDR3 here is CASSPGLAGEGRETQYF. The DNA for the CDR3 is TGCGCCAGCAGCCCGGGACTAGCGGGCGAAGGGCGAGAGACCCAGTACTTC.

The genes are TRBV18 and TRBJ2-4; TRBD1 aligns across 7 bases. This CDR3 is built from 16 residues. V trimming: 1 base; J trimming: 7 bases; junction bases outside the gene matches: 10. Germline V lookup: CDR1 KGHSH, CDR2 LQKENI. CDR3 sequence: CASSPLQGPYRNIQYF. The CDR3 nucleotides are TGTGCCAGCTCACCACTACAGGGGCCGTACAGGAACATTCAGTACTTC.

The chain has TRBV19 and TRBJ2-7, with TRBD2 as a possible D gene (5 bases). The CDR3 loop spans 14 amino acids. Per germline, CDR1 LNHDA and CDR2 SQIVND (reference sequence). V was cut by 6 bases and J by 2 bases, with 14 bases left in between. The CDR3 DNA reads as TGTGCCAGTAGCCTAACGGGGTATACCTACGAGCAGTACTTC. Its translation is CASSLTGYTYEQYF.

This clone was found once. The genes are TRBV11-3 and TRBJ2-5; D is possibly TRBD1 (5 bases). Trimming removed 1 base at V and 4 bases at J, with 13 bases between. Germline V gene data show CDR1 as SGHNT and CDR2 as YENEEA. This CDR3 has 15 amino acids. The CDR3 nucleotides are TGTGCCAGCAGCTTAGGGGGTAGGGGTCGAGAGACCCAGTACTTC. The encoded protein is CASSLGGRGRETQYF.

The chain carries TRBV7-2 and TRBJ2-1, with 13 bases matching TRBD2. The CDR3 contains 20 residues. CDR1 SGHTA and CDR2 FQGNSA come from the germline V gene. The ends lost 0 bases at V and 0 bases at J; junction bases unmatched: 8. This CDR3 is CASSLALLAGGPFSYNEQFF. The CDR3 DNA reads TGTGCCAGCAGCTTAGCGCTACTAGCGGGAGGGCCTTTCTCCTACAATGAGCAGTTCTTC.

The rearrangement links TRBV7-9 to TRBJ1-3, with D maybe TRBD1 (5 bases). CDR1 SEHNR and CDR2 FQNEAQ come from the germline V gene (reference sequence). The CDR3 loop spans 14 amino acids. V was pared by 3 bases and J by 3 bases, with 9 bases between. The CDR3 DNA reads TGTGCCAGCAGCTTCAGGGTGGATGGAAACACCATATATTTT. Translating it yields CASSFRVDGNTIYF.

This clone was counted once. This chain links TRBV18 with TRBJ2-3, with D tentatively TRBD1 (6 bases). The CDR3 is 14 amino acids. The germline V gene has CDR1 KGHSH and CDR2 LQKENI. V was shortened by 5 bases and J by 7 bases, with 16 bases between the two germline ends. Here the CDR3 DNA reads TGTGCCAGCTCAACGACAGGAAGAGGACATACGCAGTATTTT. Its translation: CASSTTGRGHTQYF.

In DNA, the CDR3 is TGTGCCAGCAGCTTGGGATCCTGGACTAGCGGGGCAAGAGAGACCCAGTACTTC. This sequence encodes CASSLGSWTSGARETQYF. The chain recombines TRBV7-9 with TRBJ2-5, with TRBD2 matching over 12 bases. The germline V gene has CDR1 SEHNR and CDR2 FQNEAQ (reference sequence). With 3 bases clipped from V and 4 bases from J, the junction kept 12 bases outside the gene matches. CDR3 length: 18 amino acids. Full variable domain (remainder filled in from reference TRBV7-9 and TRBJ2-5): DTGVSQNPRHKITKRGQNVTFRCDPISEHNRLYWYRQTLGQGPEFLTYFQNEAQLEKSRLLSDRFSAERPKGSFSTLEIQRTEQGDSAMYLCASSLGSWTSGARETQYFGPGTRLLVL.

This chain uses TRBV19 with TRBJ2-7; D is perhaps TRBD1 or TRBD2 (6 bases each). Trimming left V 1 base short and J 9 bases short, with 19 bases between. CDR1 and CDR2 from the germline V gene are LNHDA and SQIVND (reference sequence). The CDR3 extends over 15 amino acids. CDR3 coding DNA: TGTGCCAGTAGTATAGGGGGGGCATCGCGCCTCGGGCAGTACTTC. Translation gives CASSIGGASRLGQYF.

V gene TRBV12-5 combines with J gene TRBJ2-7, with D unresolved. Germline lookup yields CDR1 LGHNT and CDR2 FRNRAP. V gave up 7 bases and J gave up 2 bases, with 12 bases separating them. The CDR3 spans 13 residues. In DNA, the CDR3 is TGTGCTAGTGCCCGCGGTGTTACCTACGAGCAGTACTTC. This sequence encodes CASARGVTYEQYF. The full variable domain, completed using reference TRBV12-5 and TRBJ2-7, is DARVTQTPRHKVTEMGQEVTMRCQPILGHNTVFWYRQTMMQGLELLAYFRNRAPLDDSGMPKDRFSAEMPDATLATLKIQPSEPRDSAVYFCASARGVTYEQYFGPGTRLTVT.

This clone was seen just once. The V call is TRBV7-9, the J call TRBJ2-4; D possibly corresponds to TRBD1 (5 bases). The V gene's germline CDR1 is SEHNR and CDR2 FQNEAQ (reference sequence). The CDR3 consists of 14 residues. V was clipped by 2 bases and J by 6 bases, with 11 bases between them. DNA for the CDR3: TGTGCCAGCAGCTTACGACAGTCTATAAACATTCAGTACTTC. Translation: CASSLRQSINIQYF.

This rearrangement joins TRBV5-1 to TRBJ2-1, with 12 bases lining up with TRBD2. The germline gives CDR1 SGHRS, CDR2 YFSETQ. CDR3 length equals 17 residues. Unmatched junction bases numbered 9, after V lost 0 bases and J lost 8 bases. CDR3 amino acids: CASSLGASGRVADEQFF. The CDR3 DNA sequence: TGCGCCAGCAGCTTGGGTGCTAGCGGGAGGGTTGCGGATGAGCAGTTCTTC.

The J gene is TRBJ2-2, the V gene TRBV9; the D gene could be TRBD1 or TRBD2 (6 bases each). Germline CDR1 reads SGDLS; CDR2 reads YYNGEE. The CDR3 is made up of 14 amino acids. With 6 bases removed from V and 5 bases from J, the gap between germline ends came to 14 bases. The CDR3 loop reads CASNRRGTTGELFF. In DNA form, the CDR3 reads TGTGCCAGCAATCGGAGGGGGACTACCGGGGAGCTGTTTTTT.

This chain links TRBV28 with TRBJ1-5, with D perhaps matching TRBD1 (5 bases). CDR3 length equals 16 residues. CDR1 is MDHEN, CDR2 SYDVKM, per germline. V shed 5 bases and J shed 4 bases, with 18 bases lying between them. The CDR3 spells CASSKKGRLGNQPQHF. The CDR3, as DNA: TGTGCCAGCAGTAAGAAGGGACGTTTGGGGAATCAGCCCCAGCATTTT.

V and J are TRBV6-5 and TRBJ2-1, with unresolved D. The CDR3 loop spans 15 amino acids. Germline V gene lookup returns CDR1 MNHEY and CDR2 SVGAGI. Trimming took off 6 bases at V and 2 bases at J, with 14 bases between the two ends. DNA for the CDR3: TGTGCCAGCAGACGCCAGGACGAAACCTACAATGAGCAGTTCTTC. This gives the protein CASRRQDETYNEQFF.

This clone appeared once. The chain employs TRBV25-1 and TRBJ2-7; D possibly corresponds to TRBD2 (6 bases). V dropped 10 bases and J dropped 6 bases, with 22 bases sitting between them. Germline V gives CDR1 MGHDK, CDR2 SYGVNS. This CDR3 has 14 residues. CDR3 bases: TGTGCCACCCAGGAGGGGCTAGCCCACTCCGAGCAGTACTTC. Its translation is CATQEGLAHSEQYF.